Below are 20 T cell receptor beta chains sequenced from a single sample in a study of T-cell memory formation after mild COVID-19. TCRdb called the 5' RACE reads again in MiXCR, with one record for every CDR3 protein. The sample comprises 300,000 to 400,000 distinct CDR3 sequences, 25% to 30% of which are singletons, and around an eighth rests with the top ten. Sequenced: PBMCs or a T cell subset sorted from them (not recorded which). Every receptor here comes from an adult woman who had mild COVID-19 (a few samples of this study predate the infection). Cell type and time point are not known.

This clonotype turned up a few times. The V and J genes are TRBV9 and TRBJ2-7, with 8 bases lining up with TRBD2. Germline V lookup: CDR1 SGDLS, CDR2 YYNGEE. The CDR3 runs 15 residues. The J segment lost 1 base and the V segment lost 4 bases, leaving 7 bases of the junction unmatched. CDR3 DNA: TGTGCCAGCAGCCTCGGGGGGGAGCGGTCCTACGAGCAGTACTTC. Protein sequence: CASSLGGERSYEQYF.

This clonotype occurred a few times. This chain links TRBV9 with TRBJ1-1, with 9 bases identical to TRBD1. Germline CDR1 reads SGDLS; CDR2 reads YYNGEE. V gave up 2 bases and J gave up 7 bases; unmatched junction bases: 3. The length of the CDR3 is 13 residues. The CDR3 loop is CASSVGTGYEAFF. The DNA of the CDR3 is TGTGCCAGCAGCGTCGGGACAGGGTATGAAGCTTTCTTT.

The V gene is TRBV5-6, the J gene TRBJ2-1; the D gene is possibly TRBD2 (5 bases). CDR1 is SGHDT and CDR2 is YYEEEE in the germline V gene. The CDR3 has 15 residues. V lost 4 bases to trimming and J lost 1 base, with 12 bases between them. CDR3 region: CASSRALGSYNEQFF. CDR3 DNA: TGTGCCAGCAGCCGGGCACTAGGTTCCTACAATGAGCAGTTCTTC.

The rearrangement joins TRBV4-1 to TRBJ2-7, with D perhaps being TRBD1 or TRBD2 (5 bases each). Germline CDR1 reads MGHRA; CDR2 reads YSYEKL. Trimming removed 0 bases at V and 0 bases at J, with 9 bases between. The CDR3 is 15 residues long. The CDR3 region is CASSQDAGSSYEQYF. Here the CDR3 DNA reads TGCGCCAGCAGCCAAGATGCAGGGAGCTCCTACGAGCAGTACTTC.

This clonotype was picked up a small number of times. The genes are TRBV20-1 and TRBJ2-1, with 7 bases fitting TRBD2. The CDR3 sequence is 16 residues long. Germline V gene sequence: CDR1 DFQATT, CDR2 SNEGSKA (reference sequence). Germline trimming cut 0 bases from V and 0 bases from J; bases unmatched to any gene: 5. The CDR3 here is CSARDPTSSSYNEQFF. The CDR3 bases are TGCAGTGCTAGAGATCCGACTAGCAGCTCCTACAATGAGCAGTTCTTC.

In its sample, this clonotype was seen many times. CDR3 sequence (DNA): TGTGCCAGCAGTTTCGGTCCGCGGGAGACCCAGTACTTC. Amino acids: CASSFGPRETQYF. V and J are TRBV12-3 or TRBV12-4 and TRBJ2-5, with unresolved D. V was pared by 3 bases and J by 5 bases, with 10 bases between. CDR3 size: 13 residues.

The gene calls are TRBV9 and TRBJ2-5, with 8 bases fitting TRBD1. The CDR3 is 14 residues long. The germline gives CDR1 SGDLS, CDR2 YYNGEE. Unmatched junction bases numbered 5, after V lost 4 bases and J lost 3 bases. The CDR3 sequence: CASSIRGPKETQYF. Here the CDR3 DNA reads TGTGCCAGCAGCATCAGGGGGCCCAAAGAGACCCAGTACTTC.

V gene TRBV24-1 combines with J gene TRBJ1-1; 7 bases line up with TRBD1. The CDR3 spans 13 residues. Germline lookup yields CDR1 KGHDR and CDR2 SFDVKD. With V trimmed by 4 bases and J by 5 bases, 3 bases remained unmatched. The DNA for the CDR3 is TGTGCCACCAGTGACTCACAGGGGACTGAAGCTTTCTTT. Encoded protein: CATSDSQGTEAFF.

This chain connects TRBV7-9 to TRBJ2-1; possible D gene TRBD2, 7 bases. CDR3 size: 16 residues. V was pared by 8 bases and J by 2 bases, with 19 bases between. Per germline, CDR1 SEHNR and CDR2 FQNEAQ (reference sequence). CDR3 protein: CASEPTGGGPYNEQFF. In DNA form, the CDR3 reads TGTGCCAGCGAGCCAACCGGCGGGGGCCCCTACAATGAGCAGTTCTTC.

This rearrangement joins TRBV13 to TRBJ1-6; D is unresolved. V shed 6 bases and J shed 7 bases, with 13 bases lying between them. CDR1 PRHDT and CDR2 FYEKMQ come from the germline V gene (reference sequence). This CDR3 has 14 residues. The CDR3 sequence: CASSRLMGNSPLHF. The CDR3 DNA follows: TGTGCCAGCAGTCGACTTATGGGGAATTCACCCCTCCACTTT.

This clonotype came up a few times. The rearrangement joins TRBV7-9 to TRBJ2-1; D remains unclear. The germline V gene has CDR1 SEHNR and CDR2 FQNEAQ (reference sequence). The CDR3 sequence is 14 residues long. V lost 1 base and J lost 6, with 10 bases in between. The CDR3 coding sequence is TGTGCCAGCAGCTTAGTCCCACTGGGCAATGAGCAGTTCTTC. Its protein product is CASSLVPLGNEQFF. The variable domain in full, completed from reference TRBV7-9 and TRBJ2-1, reads DTGVSQNPRHKITKRGQNVTFRCDPISEHNRLYWYRQTLGQGPEFLTYFQNEAQLEKSRLLSDRFSAERPKGSFSTLEIQRTEQGDSAMYLCASSLVPLGNEQFFGPGTRLTVL.

The chain combines TRBV5-6 with TRBJ2-3, with 8 nucleotides matching TRBD2. The CDR3 has 16 residues. Germline V lookup: CDR1 SGHDT, CDR2 YYEEEE. V dropped 0 bases and J dropped 4; count of bases not matched to a gene: 7. The CDR3 here is CASSLGPGTRSDTQYF. In DNA form, the CDR3 reads TGTGCCAGCAGCTTGGGTCCCGGGACTAGATCAGATACGCAGTATTTT.

The chain has TRBV4-3 and TRBJ2-5; 14 nucleotides line up with TRBD2. V lost 0 bases and J lost 5; bases outside the gene matches: 8. The CDR3 loop spans 18 amino acids. Germline V lookup: CDR1 LGHNA, CDR2 YSLEER. The CDR3 nucleotides read TGCGCCAGCAGCCAAGATAAGGGACTAGCGGGAGTCGGGGAGACCCAGTACTTC. Protein: CASSQDKGLAGVGETQYF.

This sequence joins TRBV4-2 and TRBJ2-5; tentative D call: TRBD2 (5 bases). Germline V gives CDR1 LGHNA, CDR2 YNFKEQ. The germline V and J ends were trimmed by 3 bases and 2 bases, with 19 bases remaining between them. CDR3 length: 17 amino acids. This CDR3 is CASSQVGIGGFQETQYF. CDR3 DNA: TGTGCCAGCAGCCAGGTCGGAATTGGAGGCTTTCAAGAGACCCAGTACTTC.

This clonotype showed up just a few times. A junction end diverges from the germline sequence, so it may reflect a read error. V usage is TRBV20-1 and J usage is TRBJ2-1, with 9 bases lining up with TRBD2. Germline-derived CDR1 and CDR2 are DFQATT and SNEGSKA (reference sequence). This CDR3 is built from 17 residues. CDR3 amino acids: CSTRGGGRAERYNEQFF. The CDR3 bases are TGCAGTACTAGGGGAGGCGGGAGGGCCGAACGATACAATGAGCAGTTCTTC.

This clonotype was seen more than once but under ten times. The rearrangement joins TRBV5-6 to TRBJ2-6; D may be TRBD1 or TRBD2 (5 bases each). Germline CDR1 is SGHDT and CDR2 is YYEEEE. The CDR3 sequence is 17 residues long. V was cut by 4 bases and J by 0 bases, with 14 bases left in between. The CDR3 sequence is CASSPGRRSSGANVLTF. The DNA of the CDR3 is TGTGCCAGCAGCCCGGGACGCCGAAGCTCTGGGGCCAACGTCCTGACTTTC. Full variable domain (outside the CDR3, taken from reference TRBV5-6 and TRBJ2-6): DAGVTQSPTHLIKTRGQQVTLRCSPKSGHDTVSWYQQALGQGPQFIFQYYEEEERQRGNFPDRFSGHQFPNYSSELNVNALLLGDSALYLCASSPGRRSSGANVLTFGAGSRLTVL.

This chain uses TRBV9 with TRBJ1-4, with 7 bases that match TRBD1. CDR1 and CDR2 from the germline V gene are SGDLS and YYNGEE. The CDR3 loop spans 14 amino acids. Losses at the gene ends were 4 bases for V and 8 bases for J; bases not matched to a gene: 8. Here the CDR3 reads CASSSGQWKEKLFF. For the CDR3, the DNA is TGTGCCAGCAGCTCGGGACAGTGGAAGGAAAAACTGTTTTTT.

This clonotype was found a few times. The chain couples TRBV7-2 to TRBJ2-1; 9 bases are a match to TRBD2. V lost 4 bases, J lost 8 bases, and 12 bases stayed unmatched. Germline V gene data show CDR1 as SGHTA and CDR2 as FQGNSA. The CDR3 is 16 residues long. The CDR3, as DNA: TGTGCCAGCAGCTCGAACGTATTAGCGGGAGCGGATGAGCAGTTCTTC. Protein: CASSSNVLAGADEQFF.

The chain employs TRBV10-3 and TRBJ1-1; 11 bases map to TRBD1. CDR3 length: 14 amino acids. CDR1 and CDR2 (germline): ENHRY, SYGVKD. The V segment lost 8 bases and the J segment 4 bases; nucleotides outside the gene matches: 6. The CDR3: CAIGRGTGGTEAFF. In DNA form, the CDR3 reads TGTGCCATCGGACGCGGGACAGGGGGCACTGAAGCTTTCTTT.

The chain has TRBV5-1 and TRBJ2-5, with 9 bases identical to TRBD2. This CDR3 is built from 14 residues. The germline CDR1 and CDR2 sequences are SGHRS and YFSETQ. V shed 4 bases, J shed 1 base, and the junction held 2 bases outside the gene matches. CDR3 sequence (DNA): TGCGCCAGCAGCGAACTAGCGGGCCAAGAGACCCAGTACTTC. Translated, it gives CASSELAGQETQYF.